A single sample is the source of the 17 T cell receptor beta chains below, sequenced in a study of graft-versus-host responses after intestinal transplantation. Sequencing used immunoSEQ multiplex PCR; TCRdb keeps in-frame clones, though not all of them. The sample includes roughly 39,000 clones, about 95% of them seen just once. The antigens these receptors bind are not known. The starting material was unstimulated CD8+ T cells sorted from spleen or lymph node cells, obtained before transplant. The receptors originated from a human donor who was the organ donor for an intestinal transplant.

This clone was detected once. J is TRBJ2-3 and V is TRBV5-4; D tentatively reads TRBD1 or TRBD2 (6 bases each). The V end lost 0 bases, the J end lost 1 base, and 9 bases lay between the germline ends. This CDR3 has 15 amino acids. Germline assignment: CDR1 SGHNT and CDR2 YYREEE (reference sequence). The CDR3 sequence: CASSLERGRTDTQYF. CDR3 DNA: TGTGCCAGCAGCTTGGAACGGGGGCGCACAGATACGCAGTATTTT.

This sequence joins TRBV28 and TRBJ2-2; D is perhaps TRBD2 (7 bases). The CDR3 is made up of 19 amino acids. Germline assignment: CDR1 MDHEN and CDR2 SYDVKM. V was clipped by 2 bases and J by 2 bases, with 21 bases between them. The CDR3 reads CASSLRGEGGGTNTGELFF. For the CDR3, the DNA is TGTGCCAGCAGTTTACGAGGTGAGGGCGGGGGCACTAACACCGGGGAGCTGTTTTTT.

The gene calls are TRBV7-2 and TRBJ2-3; 12 bases map to TRBD2. The CDR3 is 16 amino acids. V was pared by 2 bases and J by 5 bases, with 5 bases of the junction left unmatched. Per the germline V gene, CDR1 is SGHTA and CDR2 is FQGNSA. The CDR3 loop reads CASSLWASGGGDTQYF. The CDR3 nucleotides read TGTGCCAGCAGCTTATGGGCTAGCGGGGGGGGAGATACGCAGTATTTT.

The genes are TRBV9 and TRBJ2-1; 10 nucleotides agree with TRBD2. Germline CDR1 SGDLS, CDR2 YYNGEE. The V and J ends lost 3 bases and 2 bases, in that order; junction bases with no gene match: 8. The CDR3 totals 17 residues. The CDR3 nucleotides read TGTGCCAGCAGCGCGAGGGAAGGACTAGCGGCCTACAATGAGCAGTTCTTC. Protein product: CASSAREGLAAYNEQFF. Full variable domain (outside the CDR3, taken from reference TRBV9 and TRBJ2-1): DSGVTQTPKHLITATGQRVTLRCSPRSGDLSVYWYQQSLDQGLQFLIQYYNGEERAKGNILERFSAQQFPDLHSELNLSSLELGDSALYFCASSAREGLAAYNEQFFGPGTRLTVL.

V is TRBV2 and J is TRBJ1-4; D not resolved. Per the germline V gene, CDR1 is SNHLY and CDR2 is FYNNEI. Trimming removed 8 bases from V and 4 bases from J, with 11 bases in between. This CDR3 has 13 amino acids. The CDR3 region is CASGRHLNEKLFF. The CDR3 bases are TGTGCCAGCGGTCGCCACCTTAATGAAAAACTGTTTTTT.

In the case of this clone: An end of the junction differs from the germline gene, which may be a read error. The V call is TRBV29-1, the J call TRBJ1-6, with 10 bases identical to TRBD1. The CDR3 is made up of 11 amino acids. In germline, CDR1 is SQVTM, CDR2 ANQGSEA. Written as DNA, the CDR3 is TGCAGCGTTGACCTAGGGACAGGGGAAAAATTT. Translation gives CSVDLGTGEKF.

The chain combines TRBV19 with TRBJ1-1, with a possible D match to TRBD1 (5 bases). The CDR3 spans 12 residues. Per the germline V gene, CDR1 is LNHDA and CDR2 is SQIVND (reference sequence). With 9 bases removed from V and 3 bases from J, the gap between germline ends came to 11 bases. The DNA for the CDR3 is TGTGCCAGCCTTACAGGCTACACTGAAGCTTTCTTT. This sequence encodes CASLTGYTEAFF.

The gene calls are TRBV4-1 and TRBJ2-2; 7 bases align to TRBD2. CDR3 length: 15 residues. The V segment lost 5 bases and the J segment 7 bases; nucleotides outside the gene matches: 10. Germline-derived CDR1 and CDR2 are MGHRA and YSYEKL. CDR3 coding DNA: TGCGCCAGCAGCTTTTCGACTAGCTCTGGCGGGGAGCTGTTTTTT. Encoded protein: CASSFSTSSGGELFF.

Concerning this clone: Other DNA sequences in the sample encode the same CDR3. The V call is TRBV30, the J call TRBJ1-6, with D unresolved. CDR3 length: 13 amino acids. Trimming removed 3 bases from V and 7 bases from J, with 10 bases in between. Germline CDR1 GTSNPN, CDR2 SVGIG (reference sequence). CDR3 in amino acids: CAWSHIRNSPLHF. In DNA form, the CDR3 reads TGTGCCTGGAGCCATATCAGAAATTCACCCCTCCACTTT.

The chain uses TRBV7-6 and TRBJ2-1, with D perhaps given as TRBD1 or TRBD2 (5 bases each). Trimming pared 5 bases from V and 3 bases from J, leaving 14 bases between. Per the germline V gene, CDR1 is SGHVS and CDR2 is FNYEAQ. The CDR3 contains 15 residues. For the CDR3, the DNA is TGTGCCAGCAGCCTGGGGACGACCCTCTACAATGAGCAGTTCTTC. Translated, it gives CASSLGTTLYNEQFF.

CDR3 nucleotide sequence: TGCAGCGTCGGACTGGTTCCTCTACAAGGATACGTCCTGACTTTC. Protein: CSVGLVPLQGYVLTF. The gene calls are TRBV29-1 and TRBJ2-6, with D possibly matching TRBD2 (5 bases). V was pared by 6 bases and J by 11 bases, with 23 bases between. Germline loops: CDR1 SQVTM, CDR2 ANQGSEA. There are 15 residues in the CDR3.

The J gene is TRBJ1-2, the V gene TRBV11-2, with 8 nucleotides matching TRBD1. V lost 1 base, J lost 7 bases, and 5 bases stayed unmatched. Germline V gene lookup returns CDR1 SGHAT and CDR2 FQNNGV. This CDR3 is 14 amino acids long. The CDR3: CASSLGPGGGGYTF. The CDR3 region has the DNA TGTGCCAGCAGCTTAGGGCCAGGGGGCGGTGGCTACACCTTC.

This chain links TRBV5-6 with TRBJ2-2; weak D call: TRBD1 (5 bases). This CDR3 region has 19 residues. Per germline, CDR1 SGHDT and CDR2 YYEEEE. Trimming stripped 4 bases from V and 4 bases from J, with 26 bases between. The CDR3 spells CASSPPPGREGVGTGELFF. CDR3 in DNA: TGTGCCAGCAGCCCCCCTCCGGGCAGGGAAGGAGTTGGCACCGGGGAGCTGTTTTTT.

V usage is TRBV9 and J usage is TRBJ2-5, with D hard to call. The V end was cut by 3 bases, the J end by 0 bases, with 3 bases between. The CDR3 totals 12 residues. Germline lookup yields CDR1 SGDLS and CDR2 YYNGEE. This CDR3 reads CASSGHQETQYF. For the CDR3, the DNA is TGTGCCAGCAGCGGACACCAAGAGACCCAGTACTTC.

The chain has TRBV4-3 and TRBJ2-3, with D possibly TRBD2 on 7 matching bases. This CDR3 spans 16 amino acids. Germline-derived CDR1 and CDR2 are LGHNA and YSLEER. V shed 0 bases and J shed 2 bases, with 12 bases lying between them. The CDR3, as DNA: TGCGCCAGCAGCCAAGAAGGGGGGGGGTACACAGATACGCAGTATTTT. Protein sequence: CASSQEGGGYTDTQYF.

The chain has TRBV19 and TRBJ1-1; D remains ambiguous. From germline, CDR1 is LNHDA and CDR2 SQIVND (reference sequence). V lost 5 bases to trimming and J lost 2 bases, with 15 bases between them. The CDR3 loop spans 15 amino acids. The CDR3 sequence: CASSFPVGFNTEAFF. CDR3 coding DNA: TGTGCCAGTAGTTTTCCCGTGGGGTTTAACACTGAAGCTTTCTTT.

V is TRBV10-3 and J is TRBJ2-1; D unclear. The CDR3 length is 16 residues. Trimming shortened V by 0 bases and J by 0 bases, and 9 bases separated the two germline ends. CDR1 is ENHRY, CDR2 SYGVKD, per germline. CDR3 protein: CAISESGRSSYNEQFF. In nucleotides, the CDR3 is TGTGCCATCAGTGAGTCGGGCAGGAGCTCCTACAATGAGCAGTTCTTC.